This TCR beta chain emerged from a study of T cell repertoires in cytomegalovirus infection. The junction had 6 bases not matched to a gene; V was cut back by 4 bases and J by 6 bases. The CDR3 is 13 residues long. Per germline, CDR1 MNHNY and CDR2 SVGAGI (reference sequence). This clonotype was seen once. Its antigen remains unidentified. General study findings and limits: CMV-specific TCR beta clonotypes restricted by HLA-C dominated the ex vivo response.

TCRdb re-analysed the reads in MiXCR, keeping a single row per CDR3 protein. The sample shows around 240,000 distinct CDR3 sequences, approximately 22% of them seen only once. The chain joins TRBV6-6 to TRBJ2-7, with 7 bases that match TRBD1. The sequenced material came from CD8+ T cells from PBMCs. This TCR was sampled from a human donor in good health (CMV status not recorded). Some clones in this sample may be carry-over from other donors' samples. CDR3 residues: CASSSMTGPEQYF. In nucleotides, the CDR3 is TGTGCCAGCAGTTCCATGACAGGGCCCGAGCAGTACTTC.